Included here is one TCR beta chain sequence, with context. No cognate antigen has been identified for it. No much larger clone is present one base from it, and per-base qualities are unavailable. TCRbeta CDR3 regions were amplified from genomic DNA by means of the immunoSEQ Assay, a bias-controlled multiplex PCR. The authors' pipeline ran thus. The number of nucleated cells in each sample was estimated by amplification of reference gene primers within the assay. To quantify the absolute abundance of each unique TCRbeta CDR3 rearrangement, sequence reads were collapsed and filtered. Productive Simpson clonality was computed per sample as the square root of Simpson's diversity index over productive rearrangements. Held by TCRdb, this immuneACCESS table contains in-frame sequences only and omits some clones. Under half of the omission traces to an unresolved V gene where checked; the cause of the rest is unknown. That table gives V, J and clone size, and the DNA gave D and trimming. The sample table shows 350,000 to 500,000 clones, and 70% to 90% are seen once. The ten biggest clones cover 0.8% to 1% of the sample.

Inclusive of the bounding cysteine and phenylalanine, the CDR3 is 17 residues long. Just CDR3 DNA is preserved here, 51 bases in frame from base 1. V and J lose 0 bases and 0 bases, and a span of 12 bases separates them. CDR1 SGHNT and CDR2 YYREEE are derived from the germline V gene (reference sequence). The sample comes from a study of blood T cell repertoires in COVID-19 (dated by TCRdb to about 2020). Study-level background: Collaborator samples came from the United States, Italy and Spain and covered acute and convalescent phases of COVID-19. The material from the prospective study consisted of cDNA or gDNA derived from T cells, B-cell-depleted T cells, or PBMCs. Subjects who had been exposed to COVID-19, were actively infected with it, or had recovered from it provided the deeply sampled blood TCRbeta repertoires that made up the dataset. The repertoires were released in a freely available public database intended as a resource for research on the immune response to SARS-CoV-2. Samples came from the ongoing ImmuneRACE study (first 160 participants) plus 1,254 subjects from 6 global collaborators. A de-identified subject ID, COVID-19 status, age in years and sex were almost always included in the sample metadata. HLA class I and class II types, where available, came from metadata supplied by the sample provider rather than from assay-based typing. General conclusions and limits of the study: How much clinical and demographic metadata was included differed by source and by participant, and the metadata was provided uncurated.

One collaborating source in Seattle enrolled patients while the patients were actively infected and followed the patients over time throughout the course of disease. Collaborating institutions collected whole blood in K2EDTA tubes following their own protocols. Collaborator samples were shipped for TCRbeta analysis as frozen whole blood, isolated PBMCs, or DNA extracted from either sample type. This receptor was taken from a man aged 18 to 30 with COVID-19, enrolled during active disease. Sequenced sample: peripheral blood. The chain was built from TRBV5-4 and TRBJ1-4; the D gene identity is not certain. The CDR3 region has the sequence CASSLGGRRATNEKLFF. The DNA reads as follows: TGTGCCAGCAGCTTGGGAGGCCGCCGTGCAACTAATGAAAAACTGTTTTTT.